Below, one TCR beta chain is given with its context. Its antigen is still unknown. Deletions cut 6 bases from V and 8 bases from J, with 14 bases between. Per the germline V gene, CDR1 is MGHDK and CDR2 is SYGVNS. The CDR3 extends over 12 amino acids. Amplification from RNA transcripts yielded the TCR beta CDR3 regions. In the first round, RT-PCR was carried out with HTBI primers, and a multiplex PCR formed the second round. TCRdb processed the multiplex PCR reads anew with MiXCR; each CDR3 protein has one entry. The sample has some 210,000 distinct CDR3 sequences; under 30% are singletons. The data originate from a study of Graves' ophthalmopathy and Graves' hyperthyroidism. Ophthalmopathy was moderately-to-severely active, CAS at least 3, NOSPECS at least 4, lasting under 3 months. The study excluded patients with other autoimmune diseases, uncontrolled infections, pregnancy or lactation. The PBMCs had their origin in 10 ml of fresh peripheral blood.

Study conclusions and caveats: The model predicted progression of ophthalmopathy with a sensitivity of roughly 71%, and its specificity was around 72%.

The rearrangement joins TRBV25-1 to TRBJ2-7; D ambiguous. Sequencing used peripheral blood. The sequence came from a man aged 50 to 60 with Graves' ophthalmopathy. Written as DNA, the CDR3 is TGTGCCAGCAGCGTCTCCAGTTCCAAGCAGTACTTC. Protein sequence: CASSVSSSKQYF.